A selection of T cell receptor beta chains follows, all from one sample in a study of tumor and adjacent non-tumor tissue in lung cancer. TCRdb ran MiXCR on the multiplex PCR reads and lists one entry per CDR3 protein. The table lists tens of thousands of distinct CDR3 sequences, roughly 72% of them singletons. The sample taken for sequencing was lung tumor tissue. The receptor source for this set is a middle-aged woman with non-small cell lung cancer. Both conserved end residues are part of each CDR3. D genes are given only for firm matches. Clone size is not always given. Where it is, it says once, few, many or a class for expanded clones.

cdr3_nt cdr3_aa j_call d_call clone_size v_call
TGTGTCAGCAGGAAAACAGGGATTGCGGGCGAGCTGTACTTC CVSRKTGIAGELYF TRBJ2-7 NA NA TRBV5-4
TGTGCCAGCAGTTTTCACAGGGCATCCCTCAATGAGCAGTTCTTC CASSFHRASLNEQFF TRBJ2-1 NA NA TRBV28
TGTGCCAGCAGCCACAAGGCCTATGGACAGACATCCTACGAGGAGCACTTC CASSHKAYGQTSYEEHF TRBJ2-7 NA NA TRBV14
TGTGCCAGCAGACAGTTGTATGGTGAAGCTTTCTTT CASRQLYGEAFF TRBJ1-1 NA few TRBV2
TGTGCGAGCAGCCTTCAGGGCCAGGTGCAGGGCGAAAAACTAGTTTTT CASSLQGQVQGEKLVF TRBJ1-4 NA NA TRBV11-2
TGTGCCAGCAGTTTATTTAGTAGGGACACCAATCAGCCCCAGCATTTT CASSLFSRDTNQPQHF TRBJ1-5 NA few TRBV28
TGCGCCAGTTCTTGCAGGGGACAGGGGAACAATGAGCAGTTCTTC CASSCRGQGNNEQFF TRBJ2-1 TRBD1 NA TRBV5-1
TGTGACAGCAGTTTCATAGGCTTCAATCAGCCCCAGCATTTT CDSSFIGFNQPQHF TRBJ1-5 NA NA TRBV12-3/TRBV12-4
TGCAGCATCCACCCCGTAGCCGGGCGGGAGCAGTACTTC CSIHPVAGREQYF TRBJ2-7 NA NA TRBV20-1
TGTGCCAGCAGCTCCAGGACTAACGGGGGGCCCGAGCGGTACTTC CASSSRTNGGPERYF TRBJ2-7 NA NA TRBV11-3
TGTACCAGCAACTTCTTGAGTCTTTCAGATACGCAGTATTTT CTSNFLSLSDTQYF TRBJ2-3 NA NA TRBV11-3
TGTACCAGCAATCGAGCGGTAACAGGCTACAATGAGCAGTTCTTC CTSNRAVTGYNEQFF TRBJ2-1 NA NA TRBV6-2/TRBV6-3
TGCAGTGCCACCCCTGGGGTCAATGAGCACTCCTTC CSATPGVNEHSF TRBJ2-1 NA NA TRBV20-1
TGTGCCAGCGTGAAACAGGAAGATGGAGGGTATAATTCGCCCCTCCACTTT CASVKQEDGGYNSPLHF TRBJ1-6 NA NA TRBV6-1
TGTGCCAGCAGCTCCGTTGGGGACGATGAGCAGTTCTTC CASSSVGDDEQFF TRBJ2-1 NA NA TRBV7-3
TGTGCCAGCAGCCAGGAAACTAGTGTGTCCAAATGCGAGCAATACTTC CASSQETSVSKCEQYF TRBJ2-7 NA NA TRBV14